Shown below are 14 T cell receptor beta chains from a single sample sequenced in a study of T cell responses to AZD1222 COVID-19 vaccine. Sequencing used immunoSEQ multiplex PCR; TCRdb keeps in-frame clones, though not all of them. The sample consists of more than 100,000 clones, less than 95% of them appearing once. The starting material was peripheral blood, obtained on day 0 of AZD1222 vaccination. The receptors come from an adult in good health.

The V gene is TRBV5-1, the J gene TRBJ1-1; D uncertain. Germline lookup yields CDR1 SGHRS and CDR2 YFSETQ. The CDR3 runs 10 residues. The V end was cut by 4 bases, the J end by 8 bases, with 6 bases between. CDR3 residues: CASSPLEAFF. DNA for the CDR3: TGCGCCAGCAGCCCCCTGGAAGCTTTCTTT.

This clone was detected once. CDR3 in amino acids: CASESRGLAEAFF. CDR3 in DNA: TGTGCCAGCGAGAGTCGGGGTTTGGCTGAAGCTTTCTTT. The V gene is TRBV28, the J gene TRBJ1-1; D remains unclear. Looked up from germline, CDR1 is MDHEN and CDR2 is SYDVKM. With 8 bases removed from V and 6 bases from J, the gap between germline ends came to 16 bases. The CDR3 consists of 13 residues. The full variable domain, rest sourced from reference TRBV28 and TRBJ1-1, is DVKVTQSSRYLVKRTGEKVFLECVQDMDHENMFWYRQDPGLGLRLIYFSYDVKMKEKGDIPEGYSVSREKKERFSLILESASTNQTSMYLCASESRGLAEAFFGQGTRLTVV.

The chain uses TRBV7-6 and TRBJ2-1, with 11 bases lining up with TRBD2. The CDR3 has 14 residues. Germline loops: CDR1 SGHVS, CDR2 FNYEAQ. V was pared by 3 bases and J by 10 bases, with 5 bases of the junction left unmatched. The CDR3 loop is CASSFSGGVAEQFF. CDR3 coding DNA: TGTGCCAGCAGCTTTAGCGGGGGGGTAGCCGAGCAGTTCTTC. Supplemented by reference TRBV7-6 and TRBJ2-1, the full variable domain reads GAGVSQSPRYKVTKRGQDVALRCDPISGHVSLYWYRQALGQGPEFLTYFNYEAQQDKSGLPNDRFSAERPEGSISTLTIQRTEQRDSAMYRCASSFSGGVAEQFFGPGTRLTVL.

V gene TRBV5-4 combines with J gene TRBJ2-3, with a tentative D call TRBD1 (7 bases). CDR3 size: 16 residues. The germline V gene has CDR1 SGHNT and CDR2 YYREEE (reference sequence). V lost 3 bases and J lost 2, with 16 bases in between. The CDR3 nucleotides are TGTGCCAGCAGCTCTCCAGGGGGGTTAGTCACAGATACGCAGTATTTT. Translated: CASSSPGGLVTDTQYF.

The chain uses TRBV6-5 and TRBJ2-1, with 11 bases aligning to TRBD1. Germline CDR1 is MNHEY and CDR2 is SVGAGI. The length of the CDR3 is 14 residues. The ends lost 6 bases at V and 5 bases at J; junction bases unmatched: 3. DNA for the CDR3: TGTGCCAGCAGAGGACAGGGGGCTGACAATGAGCAGTTCTTC. It specifies CASRGQGADNEQFF.

This clone was seen a few times. This rearrangement joins TRBV3-1 (or the pseudogene TRBV3-2) to TRBJ1-1, with 7 bases aligning to TRBD1. This CDR3 is 16 amino acids long. Germline V gene data show CDR1 as LGHDT and CDR2 as YNNKEL (reference sequence). V lost 1 base and J lost 4; bases outside the gene matches: 9. This CDR3 is CASSQVTGVSCTEAFF. CDR3 coding DNA: TGTGCCAGCAGCCAAGTCACAGGGGTGAGTTGCACTGAAGCTTTCTTT.

The chain employs TRBV7-2 and TRBJ2-3, with 13 bases aligning to TRBD2. V was clipped by 4 bases and J by 5 bases; unmatched bases: 15. CDR3 length equals 19 residues. CDR1 and CDR2 (germline): SGHTA, FQGNSA. CDR3 in amino acids: CASSSRKSLAGGPIDTQYF. CDR3 coding DNA: TGTGCCAGCAGCTCCCGTAAATCACTAGCGGGGGGGCCGATAGATACGCAGTATTTT.

J is TRBJ1-3 and V is TRBV5-6, with no clear D. Trimming took 1 base from V and 0 from J, leaving 8 bases between them. This CDR3 is 15 amino acids long. Germline-derived CDR1 and CDR2 are SGHDT and YYEEEE. The CDR3 nucleotides are TGTGCCAGCAGCTTGTACCAAATCTCTGGAAACACCATATATTTT. Translated, it gives CASSLYQISGNTIYF.

The chain employs TRBV5-6 and TRBJ2-2; maybe TRBD2 (7 bases). Germline V lookup: CDR1 SGHDT, CDR2 YYEEEE. Trimming took off 0 bases at V and 6 bases at J, with 12 bases between the two ends. The CDR3 loop spans 15 amino acids. The CDR3 DNA follows: TGTGCCAGCAGCTTGGGCGGGGGACACTCCGGGGAGCTGTTTTTT. Translated: CASSLGGGHSGELFF.

This chain joins TRBV3-1 (or the pseudogene TRBV3-2) and TRBJ2-3; D may be TRBD1 or TRBD2 (5 bases each). This CDR3 spans 15 amino acids. Per germline, CDR1 LGHDT and CDR2 YNNKEL (reference sequence). The ends were cut back, 1 base at V and 5 bases at J, with 13 bases in the middle. CDR3 region: CASSQGGFPGDTQYF. The CDR3 DNA follows: TGTGCCAGCAGCCAAGGGGGGTTTCCTGGAGATACGCAGTATTTT.

The chain uses TRBV18 and TRBJ1-6, with D tentatively TRBD1 (5 bases). The CDR3 is 14 amino acids. Per germline, CDR1 KGHSH and CDR2 LQKENI. V was cut by 6 bases and J by 4 bases, with 10 bases left in between. The CDR3 here is CASSNGGYNSPLHF. CDR3 coding DNA: TGTGCCAGCTCGAACGGGGGATATAATTCACCCCTCCACTTT.

The J gene is TRBJ2-7, the V gene TRBV27, with TRBD1 as a possible D gene (6 bases). The V end was cut by 7 bases, the J end by 0 bases, with 13 bases between. The CDR3 has 14 amino acids. Germline V CDR1 and CDR2: MNHEY, SMNVEV (reference sequence). The CDR3 DNA reads TGTGCCAGCAAGACAGGCCAGGGCTCCTACGAGCAGTACTTC. Protein product: CASKTGQGSYEQYF.

The gene calls are TRBV7-9 and TRBJ1-2, with D perhaps TRBD1 (5 bases). Germline CDR1 is SEHNR and CDR2 is FQNEAQ (reference sequence). The CDR3 is made up of 16 amino acids. Trimming cost V 1 base and J 2 bases, with 14 bases left between them. The DNA for the CDR3 is TGTGCCAGCAGCTTAGAGGGTGAGGGACGGAACTATGGCTACACCTTC. It is translated as CASSLEGEGRNYGYTF.

V is TRBV7-6 and J is TRBJ2-1; maybe TRBD1 (6 bases). The V gene lost 2 bases and the J gene lost 0 bases, with 8 bases spanning the gap. Germline V CDR1 and CDR2: SGHVS, FNYEAQ. The CDR3 covers 15 residues. The CDR3 DNA sequence: TGTGCCAGCAGCTTAAGGACAGCCTCCTACAATGAGCAGTTCTTC. Its protein is CASSLRTASYNEQFF.